A selection of T cell receptor beta chains follows, all from one sample in a study of response to subunit inactivated influenza vaccine. TCRdb called the RT-PCR reads again in MiXCR, with one record for every CDR3 protein. The table shows about 650,000 distinct CDR3 sequences, with around a sixth occurring only once. The source was PBMCs from blood, collected 11 to 12 days after vaccination. These receptors were collected from a man between 45 and 60 years old who received an inactivated influenza vaccine. Each CDR3 is given with its conserved first and last residue. Each record gives: D gene, clone size, V gene, J gene, CDR3 DNA, CDR3 protein. A D gene is named only where the DNA matches it firmly. Only part of the rows carry a size: once, few, many, or a class if the clone is expanded.

-	few	TRBV3-1	TRBJ1-4	TGTGCCAGCAGCCAACGCGACCAAAATGAAAAACTGTTTTTT	CASSQRDQNEKLFF
TRBD1	few	TRBV14	TRBJ1-1	TGTGCCAGCAGCCAAGCAGGGGGTGGGACTGAAGCTTTCTTT	CASSQAGGGTEAFF
TRBD2	-	TRBV9	TRBJ2-7	TGTGCCAGCAGCGTAGCCAGCGGGAGCACCGAGCAGTACTTC	CASSVASGSTEQYF
TRBD2	-	TRBV4-1	TRBJ2-1	TGCGCCAGCAGCCAAGATCCTATTCCTAGCGGCTACAATGAGCAGTTCTTC	CASSQDPIPSGYNEQFF
-	-	TRBV6-2/TRBV6-3	TRBJ1-5	TGTGCCAGCAAGGGGAGCAGGGGATGGAATCAGCCCCAGCATTTT	CASKGSRGWNQPQHF
-	-	TRBV12-3/TRBV12-4	TRBJ1-1	TGTGCCAGCAATCTTAGTTCTCCCCCAATGCGAACTGAAGCTTTCTTT	CASNLSSPPMRTEAFF
TRBD1	few	TRBV11-3	TRBJ2-2	TGTGCCAGCAGCCTAAGATCGGGACAGGGATACACCGGGGAGCTGTTTTTT	CASSLRSGQGYTGELFF
TRBD2	-	TRBV7-2	TRBJ2-1	TGTGCCAGCAGCTTAGCCAAGACTAGCGGGGGCCCGACATACAATGAGCAGTTCTTC	CASSLAKTSGGPTYNEQFF
-	-	TRBV20-1	TRBJ2-7	TGCAGTGCTAGTCCCCTTTCAGGAGCCTACGAGCAGTACTTC	CSASPLSGAYEQYF
TRBD2	-	TRBV7-2	TRBJ2-2	TGTGCCAGCAGCTTCGGACTAGCGATTAACACCGGGGAGCTGTTTTTT	CASSFGLAINTGELFF
TRBD1	few	TRBV10-3	TRBJ2-1	TGTGCCATCAGTGCTGGGACAGGGGCAGGGAATGAGCAGTTCTTC	CAISAGTGAGNEQFF
TRBD2	few	TRBV6-2/TRBV6-3	TRBJ2-7	TGTGCCAGCAGTCAGGGACTAGAAACCTACGAGCAGTACTTC	CASSQGLETYEQYF
-	few	TRBV7-2	TRBJ1-5	TGTGCCAGCAGCTTAGTCGGGAGAGTTGATAGCAATCAGCCCCAGCATTTT	CASSLVGRVDSNQPQHF
TRBD2	few	TRBV6-1	TRBJ2-1	TGTGCCAGCAGCCCACCGTCGGTAGCGGGAGGGTATGAGCAGTTCTTC	CASSPPSVAGGYEQFF
-	few	TRBV5-1	TRBJ2-1	TGCGCCAGCAGCTTGGCGGCCGCGAACAATGAGCAGTTCTTC	CASSLAAANNEQFF
TRBD1	-	TRBV12-3/TRBV12-4	TRBJ1-4	TGTGCCAGCAGGGAAGGGACAGCTGAAAAACTGTTTTTT	CASREGTAEKLFF
TRBD2	few	TRBV12-3/TRBV12-4	TRBJ2-2	TGTGCCAGCAGTAGGCGGGGGGGCTCGGCCGGGGAGCTGTTTTTT	CASSRRGGSAGELFF
-	few	TRBV5-1	TRBJ2-5	TGCGCCAGCAGCAACCTCGGGTTCCAAGAGACCCAGTACTTC	CASSNLGFQETQYF
TRBD2	few	TRBV29-1	TRBJ2-4	TGCAGCGCTAGCGGAGCCAAAAACATTCAGTACTTC	CSASGAKNIQYF
TRBD1	few	TRBV6-1	TRBJ2-7	TGTGCCAGCAGTGAGGACAGGGGGAATTCCTACGAGCAGTACTTC	CASSEDRGNSYEQYF
TRBD1	-	TRBV7-2	TRBJ2-7	TGTGCCAGCAGCACTCGGACAGGGGGCGCTTACGAGCAGTACTTC	CASSTRTGGAYEQYF
TRBD2	once	TRBV10-3	TRBJ2-3	TGTGCCATCAGTGAGAACCCGGGAGGAACAGATACGCAGTATTTT	CAISENPGGTDTQYF
TRBD2	few	TRBV20-1	TRBJ2-3	TGCAGTGCTAGACCCTGGGGGGGAGAGGGGACAGATACGCAGTATTTT	CSARPWGGEGTDTQYF
-	few	TRBV21-1	TRBJ2-3	TGTGCCAGCAGCAAATTTGAATCCCCTTACACAGATACGCAGTATTTT	CASSKFESPYTDTQYF
-	few	TRBV4-2	TRBJ2-7	TGTGCCAGCAGCCAAGATCCCAGTGCATCCTACGAGCAGTACTTC	CASSQDPSASYEQYF
TRBD1	-	TRBV20-1	TRBJ2-7	TGCAGTGCTAGGGGACAGGGTCCCCTCTCCTACGAGCAGTACTTC	CSARGQGPLSYEQYF
-	-	TRBV10-2	TRBJ2-7	TGCGCCAGCAGTGACGGAATATACGAGCAGTACTTC	CASSDGIYEQYF
TRBD1	few	TRBV20-1	TRBJ2-1	TGCAGTGCTAGAACAGGGGGCATTGGTGAGCAGTTCTTC	CSARTGGIGEQFF
-	-	TRBV7-9	TRBJ2-2	TGTGCCAGCAGCAATCGAATGACCGGGGAGCTGTTTTTT	CASSNRMTGELFF
TRBD1	-	TRBV6-5	TRBJ2-6	TGTGCCAGCAGTTACACTCCCGGGACAGGGGCCGGGGCCAACGTCCTGACTTTC	CASSYTPGTGAGANVLTF
-	-	TRBV15	TRBJ2-7	TGTGCCACCAGCAGAGATCGGAAAGCGGCGAAGGGGGAGCAGTACTTC	CATSRDRKAAKGEQYF
-	-	TRBV6-5	TRBJ2-7	TGTGCCAGCAGTTACGGCAGAACCTACGAGCAGTACTTC	CASSYGRTYEQYF
TRBD2	-	TRBV10-1	TRBJ2-3	TGCGCCAGCAGCCAAGGGACTATTAGCACAGATACGCAGTATTTT	CASSQGTISTDTQYF
TRBD2	many	TRBV29-1	TRBJ2-1	TGCAGCGTCCGGGGGTCTAGCGGGACTAAGAGCTCCTACAATGAGCAGTTCTTC	CSVRGSSGTKSSYNEQFF
-	-	TRBV2	TRBJ2-3	TGTGCCAGCAGTTACAAGTCTCCTGCAGATACGCAGTATTTT	CASSYKSPADTQYF
TRBD1	few	TRBV12-3/TRBV12-4	TRBJ1-1	TGTGCCAGCAGTCAAGACAGGGGATGGACTGAAGCTTTCTTT	CASSQDRGWTEAFF
TRBD1	-	TRBV7-9	TRBJ1-2	TGTGCCAGCAGCTCCAGGAACAGGGGATCTAACTATGGCTACACCTTC	CASSSRNRGSNYGYTF
-	-	TRBV28	TRBJ2-7	TGTGCCAGCAGTTTGTTTACTGTACGCTCCTACGAGCAGTACTTC	CASSLFTVRSYEQYF
-	few	TRBV29-1	TRBJ2-5	TGCAGCGAAGGGATAGGGGAGACCCAGTACTTC	CSEGIGETQYF
TRBD2	-	TRBV7-2	TRBJ2-1	TGTGCCAGCAGTCCCCCGCGCGGGGGGCCCTCCTACAATGAGCAGTTCTTC	CASSPPRGGPSYNEQFF
TRBD1	few	TRBV12-3/TRBV12-4	TRBJ1-2	TGTGCCAGCAGACAAGACAGGGAAAAGGGCTACACCTTC	CASRQDREKGYTF
-	few	TRBV12-3/TRBV12-4	TRBJ2-2	TGTGCCAGCAGTCCTATACTAGGAACCGGGGAGCTGTTTTTT	CASSPILGTGELFF
-	few	TRBV6-5	TRBJ1-4	TGTGCCAGCAGTTACAGGGGGACTAATGAAAAACTGTTTTTT	CASSYRGTNEKLFF
-	few	TRBV3-1	TRBJ1-1	TGTGCCAGCAGCCATGGGACATCGAACACTGAAGCTTTCTTT	CASSHGTSNTEAFF
-	-	TRBV4-3	TRBJ1-4	TGCGCCAGCAGCCAGCCGGGGCTCGAAAAACTGTTTTTT	CASSQPGLEKLFF
-	-	TRBV3-1	TRBJ2-7	TGTGCCAGCAGCCAAGAAACAGCGCCGTCCTACGAGCAGTACTTC	CASSQETAPSYEQYF
-	-	TRBV18	TRBJ2-7	TGTGCCAGCTCACCGCAGGGGAAAGAGCAGTACTTC	CASSPQGKEQYF
-	-	TRBV27	TRBJ2-7	TGTGCCAGCAGACTTCTGCCCCCGACTGAGGGGGGTTACGAGCAGTACTTC	CASRLLPPTEGGYEQYF
-	-	TRBV7-9	TRBJ1-6	TGTGCCAGCAGCTTTGGGGCCAATAATTCACCCCTCCACTTT	CASSFGANNSPLHF
-	few	TRBV5-1	TRBJ1-1	TGCGCCAGCGGTGGGGGGGGGTCGACTGAAGCTTTCTTT	CASGGGGSTEAFF
-	few	TRBV6-5	TRBJ2-5	TGTGCCAGCAGTTACCTCGGGGGCCCACAAGAGACCCAGTACTTC	CASSYLGGPQETQYF
-	few	TRBV29-1	TRBJ2-1	TGCAGCGCCGCCGACAATGAGCAGTTCTTC	CSAADNEQFF
-	few	TRBV4-1	TRBJ2-7	TGCGCCAGCAGCCACCTTGTGTCCTTCCCAACGACGGGCAACTACGAGCAGTACTTC	CASSHLVSFPTTGNYEQYF
-	few	TRBV6-5	TRBJ2-1	TGTGCCAGCAGTTACGTGGGGGGCAACTACAATGAGCAGTTCTTC	CASSYVGGNYNEQFF
-	few	TRBV5-1	TRBJ1-6	TGCGCCAGCAGCTTGAACCCCGGACAGAATAATTCACCCCTCCACTTT	CASSLNPGQNNSPLHF
TRBD2	few	TRBV7-3	TRBJ2-7	TGTGCCAGCAGCTTAAATGCGGGGGGGAGGAGCGAGCAGTACTTC	CASSLNAGGRSEQYF
-	few	TRBV3-1	TRBJ2-1	TGTGCCAGCAGCCAAGCCCCTGGGATAACTTACAATGAGCAGTTCTTC	CASSQAPGITYNEQFF